The rows below give T cell receptor beta chains drawn from one sample of a study of CD4 T cells in relation to SARS-CoV-2 and coronaviruses. Profiled with immunoSEQ multiplex PCR; TCRdb holds only in-frame clones, not every one. The sample consists of around 25,000 clones, 73% of them appearing once. For these receptors, no antigen is known. Input material: CD4+ T cells from PBMCs, cultured in vitro. These receptors originate from a human donor in good health. The CDR3 runs from the conserved cysteine through the conserved F or W. The D gene is left open where the match is weak.

v_gene	d_gene	j_gene	CDR3aa
TRBV7-2	TRBD1	TRBJ2-5	CASSLVQGGQETQYF
TRBV7-2	.	TRBJ1-1	CASSLEAVPNTEAFF
TRBV30	.	TRBJ2-3	CAWRPGGRGTDTQYF
TRBV5-1	TRBD1	TRBJ1-1	CASALTGGTEAFF
TRBV7-2	.	TRBJ2-5	CASSYQGGQETQYF
TRBV6-6	.	TRBJ1-3	CASSSGGSGNTIYF
TRBV4-1	TRBD2	TRBJ2-1	CASSQDLSGGYNEQFF
TRBV5-1	.	TRBJ2-1	CASSPGAGAVIYEQFF
TRBV28	.	TRBJ1-1	CASSLSEGVTFF
TRBV11-2	TRBD1	TRBJ1-1	CASSLIFRDREAFF
TRBV5-1	.	TRBJ2-7	CASSLAWGRKDTGYEQYF
TRBV10-1	.	TRBJ1-2	CASSEWRGDPDGYTF
TRBV7-2	TRBD2	TRBJ2-3	CASISGSSTDTQYF
TRBV3-1/TRBV3-2	.	TRBJ2-5	CASSQDRDQETQYF
TRBV28	.	TRBJ1-5	CASSRRAGTVNQPQHF
TRBV7-9	.	TRBJ1-2	CASSFSRVYGYTF
TRBV4-3	.	TRBJ1-3	CASSQDEGPNTIYF
TRBV7-8	TRBD1	TRBJ1-5	CASSQGGLFFDQPQHF
TRBV30	TRBD1	TRBJ2-7	CAWSVLGWTGPYEQYF
TRBV12-3/TRBV12-4	.	TRBJ1-5	CASSFNSLQHF
TRBV10-3	TRBD1	TRBJ2-2	CAISVGRGQVNTGELFF
TRBV2	.	TRBJ1-1	CASSEAHGGYTEAFF
TRBV28	.	TRBJ1-4	CASTTSGQGLNEKLFF
TRBV6-5	.	TRBJ2-7	CASMRGQAYEQYF
TRBV5-1	TRBD2	TRBJ2-5	CASSLALGAGGATETQYF
TRBV19	TRBD1	TRBJ2-6	CASQGDSGANVLTF
TRBV9	TRBD2	TRBJ2-3	CASSTGLAGDTQYF
TRBV4-1	TRBD2	TRBJ2-3	CASRSKGLAGGTVLYCTDTQYF
TRBV10-2	TRBD2	TRBJ2-5	CASSESMGSGGTQYF
TRBV6-4	TRBD2	TRBJ2-1	CASSVDGLAGEVGSYNEQFF
TRBV4-2	TRBD2	TRBJ2-1	CASSQGLSGGYNEQFF
TRBV5-6	.	TRBJ2-3	CASSLLQSADTQYF
TRBV30	TRBD2	TRBJ2-1	CAWSIIAGGQFF